The text below deals with one T cell receptor beta chain. As yet, its antigen is unknown. Indicated time point: pretreatment peripheral blood. The data originate from a study of PD-L1 blockade in urothelial cancer. The CDR3 is 13 residues long. Germline assignment: CDR1 MDHEN and CDR2 SYDVKM. Trimming cost V 8 bases and J 0 bases, with 9 bases left between them. TCRdb keeps only in-frame clones here, not all; method: immunoSEQ multiplex PCR. The sample records 30,000 to 40,000 clones, approximately 93% being singletons. General study findings and limits: Tumor-associated TCR clones expanded more in blood at 3 weeks in patients with durable benefit.

The chain links TRBV28 to TRBJ2-3; a weak D match, TRBD2 (5 bases). The sequences come from PBMCs, collected around atezolizumab (anti-PD-L1) treatment. The clonotype originates from a woman aged 55-69 years with urothelial cancer. CDR3 sequence reads: CASAGGSTDTQYF. Written as DNA, the CDR3 is TGTGCCAGCGCGGGCGGGAGCACAGATACGCAGTATTTT.